The entry that follows covers one T cell receptor beta chain sequence. PCR was performed using 60 Vbeta and 13 Jbeta primers. Method: immunoSEQ multiplex PCR; TCRdb's copy keeps in-frame clones and lacks some. The sample carries 90,000 to 140,000 clones, 65% to 90% recorded once. The entry originates in a study of cytomegalovirus exposure and HLA in healthy donors. V gave up 5 bases and J gave up 3 bases; unmatched junction bases: 10. Looked up from germline, CDR1 is SGHTA and CDR2 is FQGNSA. CDR3 length: 18 residues. Input material: PBMCs. The chain links TRBV7-2 to TRBJ2-2; 12 bases fit TRBD2. This TCR derives from a man between 25 and 39 years old in good health and CMV-seropositive. The CDR3 is CASSLWTSGVKYTGELFF. CDR3 bases: TGTGCCAGCAGCCTTTGGACTAGCGGGGTAAAATACACCGGGGAGCTGTTTTTT. Variable domain in full (rest from reference TRBV7-2 and TRBJ2-2): GAGVSQSPSNKVTEKGKDVELRCDPISGHTALYWYRQSLGQGLEFLIYFQGNSAPDKSGLPSDRFSAERTGGSVSTLTIQRTQQEDSAVYLCASSLWTSGVKYTGELFFGEGSRLTVL.